These T cell receptor beta chains were read from a single sample in a study of T cell repertoires in cytomegalovirus infection. In TCRdb, the reads were re-called with MiXCR into one record per CDR3 protein. The sample lists 150,000 to 200,000 distinct CDR3 sequences; around 15% were seen once. Input material: PBMCs. These receptors came from a human donor in good health (CMV status not recorded). Some clones in this sample may be carry-over from other donors' samples. CDR3s include the opening cysteine and the closing phenylalanine or tryptophan. A D gene is named only where the DNA matches it firmly. Clone size, where shown, is once, few, many, or a class for clones that have expanded.

abundance | d_gene | j_gene | v_gene | CDR3nt | CDR3aa
many | TRBD1 | TRBJ1-5 | TRBV20-1 | TGCAGTGCTAGAGCCCGACAGGGTGGGCAGCCCCAGCATTTT | CSARARQGGQPQHF
- | TRBD1 | TRBJ1-2 | TRBV14 | TGTGCCAGCAGCCACGACAGGACAGGGAAGGGTGGCTACACCTTC | CASSHDRTGKGGYTF
- | TRBD1 | TRBJ1-5 | TRBV28 | TGTGCCAGCAGACCGACAGGGGGTGGCAATCAGCCCCAGCATTTT | CASRPTGGGNQPQHF
- | - | TRBJ1-1 | TRBV25-1 | TGTGCCAGCAGGCATACAGACAGGTCGAACACTGAAGCTTTCTTT | CASRHTDRSNTEAFF
few | TRBD1 | TRBJ1-2 | TRBV7-9 | TGTGCCAGCAGACCACAGGGGGCGGGCGGCTACACCTTC | CASRPQGAGGYTF
many | - | TRBJ1-2 | TRBV7-9 | TGTGCCAGCAGCTTAGTCGGGGACGGCTACACCTTC | CASSLVGDGYTF
many | TRBD1 | TRBJ1-5 | TRBV7-2 | TGTGCCAGCAGCTCCCGGACAGGGTCTAATCAGCCCCAGCATTTT | CASSSRTGSNQPQHF
many | - | TRBJ2-5 | TRBV7-2 | TGTGCCAGCAGACTCTCGGAGACCCAGTACTTC | CASRLSETQYF
- | TRBD1 | TRBJ2-6 | TRBV20-1 | TGCAGTGCAAGGACAGGGGCCGGGGCCAACGTCCTGACTTTC | CSARTGAGANVLTF
many | - | TRBJ2-7 | TRBV7-2 | TGTGCCAGCAGCTTCTCAGCGGGTACCTACGAGCAGTACTTC | CASSFSAGTYEQYF
- | TRBD2 | TRBJ2-1 | TRBV29-1 | TGCAGCGTTGAAGGCACTAGCGGGGGCTACAATGAGCAGTTCTTC | CSVEGTSGGYNEQFF
few | TRBD1 | TRBJ2-7 | TRBV15 | TGTGCCACCAGCAGAAGAGACATTGGGCCCGGACAGGCCCCGAAAGTGCAGTACTTC | CATSRRDIGPGQAPKVQYF
many | - | TRBJ2-7 | TRBV7-9 | TGTGCCAGCAGCCAAACCCTCCCTGGCTGGGAGCAGTACTTC | CASSQTLPGWEQYF
many | - | TRBJ2-5 | TRBV7-2 | TGTGCCAGCAGCCGGGGAACCGAAGAGACCCAGTACTTC | CASSRGTEETQYF
few | - | TRBJ2-7 | TRBV28 | TGTGCCAGCGACGGTTCATCCCCACCCTACGAGCAGTACTTC | CASDGSSPPYEQYF
many | - | TRBJ2-7 | TRBV7-2 | TGTGCCAGCAGCTTGACTAGCTCCTACGAGCAGTACTTC | CASSLTSSYEQYF
few | - | TRBJ2-7 | TRBV6-5 | TGTGCCAGCAGTTCCGGGACCAAGGCCGACTACGAGCAGTACTTC | CASSSGTKADYEQYF
- | - | TRBJ2-7 | TRBV6-5 | TGTGCCAGCAGTTACTCGGGGAGAAGGGGAGGCAACGAGCAGTACTTC | CASSYSGRRGGNEQYF
- | TRBD1 | TRBJ1-2 | TRBV29-1 | TGCAGCGTTGAAGATCGGGGGGAAGGGACAGGCTATGGCTACACCTTC | CSVEDRGEGTGYGYTF
- | - | TRBJ2-7 | TRBV5-6 | TGTGCCAGCAGCTTGATTCGGGGGAACGAGCAGTACTTC | CASSLIRGNEQYF
few | TRBD1 | TRBJ2-7 | TRBV2 | TGTGCCAGCAGTGTGAGGCAGGGGGCATACGAGCAGTACTTC | CASSVRQGAYEQYF
many | - | TRBJ2-4 | TRBV6-5 | TGTGCCAGCAGTTACTCCCCCGAAGGCCTTCAGTACTTC | CASSYSPEGLQYF
few | - | TRBJ1-1 | TRBV28 | TGTGCCAGCCGCGAGGGGCAGCTCATAATGAACACTGAAGCTTTCTTT | CASREGQLIMNTEAFF
- | TRBD1 | TRBJ2-7 | TRBV10-3 | TGTGCCATCAGTGAGTCGGGACAGTCTAATTACGAGCAGTACTTC | CAISESGQSNYEQYF
few | - | TRBJ1-2 | TRBV10-3 | TGTGCCATCGGCAGGGAAGACTATGGCTACACCTTC | CAIGREDYGYTF
- | - | TRBJ1-6 | TRBV20-1 | TGCAGTGCTACAGACTCCAATTCACCCCTCCACTTT | CSATDSNSPLHF
- | TRBD1 | TRBJ2-3 | TRBV11-2 | TGTGCCAGCAGCCTGGACAGGGGGCGCACAGATACGCAGTATTTT | CASSLDRGRTDTQYF
few | TRBD1 | TRBJ1-5 | TRBV19 | TGTGCCAGTAATAGCCGGGACAGGAGTGTTATCCCCCCCCCCCAGCATTTT | CASNSRDRSVIPPPQHF
many | TRBD1 | TRBJ2-3 | TRBV7-2 | TGTGCCAGCAGAGACAGGGGGTCTCGCACAGATACGCAGTATTTT | CASRDRGSRTDTQYF